Described below is a single T cell receptor beta chain sequence and its context. Its antigen is unknown. The CDR3 covers 13 residues. Germline values: CDR1 MNHEY, CDR2 SVGAGI. Trimming took 2 bases from V and 6 from J, leaving 8 bases between them. This entry belongs to a study of T cell responses to AZD1222 COVID-19 vaccine. Regarding the study as a whole: Seropositivity was recorded at baseline in only a handful of AZD1222 recipients. Spike-specific TCR breadth and depth rose after two AZD1222 doses. Among vaccine-associated CD4 TCRs, coverage spanned spike, with dominance at 160-218 and 743-854. Per reports, nearly half of all spike-specific TCRs target regions that are unmutated in variants.

The method was immunoSEQ multiplex PCR; TCRdb's version includes in-frame clones alone and lacks a portion of them. This sample has about 140,000 clones; roughly 90% occur once, and the top ten carry 3% to 3.5%. The TCR was taken from an adult in good health. The gene calls are TRBV6-5 and TRBJ1-5; D is uncertain. The material was peripheral blood, obtained on day 0 of AZD1222 vaccination. CDR3 in amino acids: CASSYKGGQPQHF. CDR3 nucleotide sequence: TGTGCCAGCAGTTACAAGGGAGGTCAGCCCCAGCATTTT.